Sequencing of this T cell receptor beta chain was carried out in a study of T cell responses to AZD1222 COVID-19 vaccine. The protocol was immunoSEQ multiplex PCR, while the TCRdb copy is restricted to in-frame clones and leaves out a portion. The repertoire holds roughly 130,000 clones, with about 94% as singletons. The germline CDR1 and CDR2 sequences are SGHAT and FQNNGV. This CDR3 is built from 15 residues. Trimming cost V 0 bases and J 3 bases, with 9 bases left between them. Remarks on this clone: Its target is not known.

General study results and limits: Females made up more of the donors, who were largely white British, and clonal diversity may have come out too low.

This specimen consisted of peripheral blood, obtained 28 days after the second AZD1222 dose. The TCR was taken from an adult who received the AZD1222 COVID-19 vaccine. The chain recombines TRBV11-2 with TRBJ1-3; tentatively, D is TRBD1 (6 bases). Written as DNA, the CDR3 is TGTGCCAGCAGCTTAGACAGGGGAGTTGGAAACACCATATATTTT. Encoded protein: CASSLDRGVGNTIYF.